This entry is about one T cell receptor beta chain. Antigen specificity is unknown. The data are from a study of blood T cells in healthy people across ages. Study conclusions and caveats: Conclusively comparing naive with antigen-experienced cells was impossible with unsorted PBMCs. Observed TCR beta diversity showed a strong correlation with the percentage of naive T cells as measured by flow cytometry.

Combining a sample-barcoded 5' primer with a J-beta primer mix, a second PCR ran for roughly 7 to 12 cycles. From the 5' RACE reads, TCRdb called clonotypes with MiXCR, one entry per CDR3 protein. The table includes about 400,000 distinct CDR3 sequences, approximately 47% detected once. Investigators took 8.5 to 10 milliliters of peripheral blood from every donor. V was shortened by 0 bases and J by 8 bases, with 13 bases between the two germline ends. This CDR3 has 14 residues. CDR1 and CDR2 (germline): MNHEY, SVGEGT. This clonotype was obtained from a man in his fifties or sixties in good health. Input material: blood. The chain has TRBV6-2 or TRBV6-3 and TRBJ1-2; D ambiguous. The chain's CDR3 is CASSYSGSKLGYTF. CDR3 DNA: TGTGCCAGCAGTTACTCGGGAAGTAAATTGGGCTACACCTTC.